Presented here are 12 T cell receptor beta chains from one specimen sequenced in a study of blood T cells in healthy people across ages. Through a sample-barcoded 5' primer and a J-beta primer mix, a second PCR was run for roughly 6 to 11 cycles. MiXCR, applied by TCRdb to the 5' RACE reads, yields one record per CDR3 protein. The profile shows some 780,000 distinct CDR3 sequences, 45% to 70% of them singletons. Input material: blood. All receptors derive from a man between 40 and 49 years old in good health.

CDR3 nucleotides: TGTGCCAGCAGCCAAGAACCGGGCGCCCGTAGTGAAAAACTGTTTTTT. It translates to CASSQEPGARSEKLFF. The rearrangement links TRBV3-1 to TRBJ1-4, with D unclear. The CDR3 sequence is 16 residues long. From germline, CDR1 is LGHDT and CDR2 YNNKEL (reference sequence). With 0 bases removed from V and 7 bases from J, the gap between germline ends came to 15 bases.

V and J are TRBV6-1 and TRBJ1-2; D might be TRBD1 (5 bases). Deletions cut 3 bases from V and 0 bases from J, with 11 bases between. The CDR3 has 15 residues. The germline V gene has CDR1 MNHNS and CDR2 SASEGT. Written as DNA, the CDR3 is TGTGCCAGCAGTGATGACAGCCCTCCTAACTATGGCTACACCTTC. Translation: CASSDDSPPNYGYTF.

The chain couples TRBV9 to TRBJ2-5; a weak D match, TRBD1 (6 bases). The DNA end is more similar to TRBJ2-1, so the J call may be wrong. Germline lookup yields CDR1 SGDLS and CDR2 YYNGEE. The CDR3 runs to 15 residues. In DNA, the CDR3 is TGTGCCAGCAGCGTCCTCCCAGGGGTGCAAGAGACCCAGTTCTTC. Its protein product is CASSVLPGVQETQFF.

This clonotype showed up just a few times. This chain connects TRBV4-2 to TRBJ2-4, with 9 nucleotides matching TRBD2. V gave up 4 bases and J gave up 2 bases; unmatched junction bases: 6. Germline values: CDR1 LGHNA, CDR2 YNFKEQ. The CDR3 is 16 amino acids. The CDR3 DNA is TGTGCCAGCAGCCTAGACGCGGGAGGGCCCAAAAACATTCAGTACTTC. Its protein product is CASSLDAGGPKNIQYF.

There are a few counts of this clonotype. The genes are TRBV7-9 and TRBJ2-6; the D call may be TRBD1 or TRBD2 (6 bases each). The CDR3 covers 20 residues. CDR1 and CDR2 from the germline V gene are SEHNR and FQNEAQ (reference sequence). V was shortened by 3 bases and J by 0 bases, with 21 bases between the two germline ends. CDR3 region: CASSFPPGGGPLSGANVLTF. CDR3 nucleotides: TGTGCCAGCAGCTTTCCCCCCGGGGGCGGGCCTCTCTCTGGGGCCAACGTCCTGACTTTC.

The chain has TRBV24-1 and TRBJ1-1; no definite D call. Germline assignment: CDR1 KGHDR and CDR2 SFDVKD. The V gene lost 7 bases and the J gene lost 3 bases, with 11 bases spanning the gap. CDR3 length: 13 amino acids. The CDR3 coding sequence is TGTGCCACCAGATCGGTGGGGTACACTGAAGCTTTCTTT. This codes for CATRSVGYTEAFF.

The rearrangement uses TRBV7-9 and TRBJ1-2; D is undetermined. The V and J ends lost 5 bases and 0 bases respectively, with 7 bases between them. There are 13 residues in the CDR3. Per germline, CDR1 SEHNR and CDR2 FQNEAQ (reference sequence). CDR3 bases: TGTGCCAGCAGCGTTGAAGCTAACTATGGCTACACCTTC. Protein: CASSVEANYGYTF.

This clonotype was observed a handful of times. This sequence joins TRBV15 and TRBJ2-5; 10 bases fit TRBD2. The J call may be faulty, since TRBJ2-7 better matches the DNA end. This CDR3 region has 16 residues. In germline, CDR1 is LNHNV, CDR2 YYDKDF (reference sequence). CDR3 loop: CATSRTLAGDNHEQYF. The CDR3 bases are TGTGCCACCAGCAGAACCCTAGCGGGAGATAACCACGAGCAGTACTTC.

The chain couples TRBV29-1 to TRBJ2-5; either TRBD1 or TRBD2 may fit D (6 bases each). V lost 0 bases and J 1 base, leaving 12 bases between the germline ends. Germline V gene sequence: CDR1 SQVTM, CDR2 ANQGSEA. This CDR3 has 15 amino acids. Written as DNA, the CDR3 is TGCAGCGTTGAAGAGGAGGGGGACTCCCAAGAGACCCAGTACTTC. It encodes CSVEEEGDSQETQYF.

V and J are TRBV6-2 or TRBV6-3 and TRBJ1-5; D not resolved. Trimming took off 3 bases at V and 4 bases at J, with 4 bases between the two ends. This CDR3 spans 12 amino acids. From germline, CDR1 is MNHEY and CDR2 SVGEGT. The CDR3 loop is CASSYTNQPQHF. The CDR3 nucleotides read TGTGCCAGCAGTTATACAAATCAGCCCCAGCATTTT.

The V and J genes are TRBV12-3 or TRBV12-4 and TRBJ2-4; 10 bases line up with TRBD1. The DNA end is a closer match to TRBJ2-5, so the J assignment may be wrong. There are 16 residues in the CDR3. CDR3 DNA sequence: TGTGCCAGCAGTACCGACAGGGGGCGCTTTCTGGAGACCCAGTACTTC. Protein: CASSTDRGRFLETQYF.

The chain employs TRBV6-6 and TRBJ2-3; D uncertain. The germline V gene encodes CDR1 MNHNY and CDR2 SVGAGI (reference sequence). Trimming removed 2 bases from V and 3 bases from J, with 12 bases in between. This CDR3 contains 15 residues. In DNA, the CDR3 is TGTGCCAGCAGTTACGGACCCCTGACTACAGATACGCAGTATTTT. Amino acids: CASSYGPLTTDTQYF.